A single sample gave rise to the 14 T cell receptor beta chains below, sequenced in a study of breast tumors, draining lymph nodes, adjacent tissues. TCRdb recomputed calls from the multiplex PCR reads with MiXCR, one row per CDR3 protein. The data hold fewer than 90,000 distinct CDR3 sequences, with around 29% observed a single time. Breast cancer patients provided tissue from their axillary draining lymph nodes. Input material: axillary lymph node tissue. The receptor source for this set is a female donor with breast cancer. Some clones in this sample may be carry-over from other donors' samples.

Ten or more counts support this clonotype. The chain employs TRBV30 and TRBJ2-3, with D maybe TRBD2 (7 bases). The CDR3 covers 13 residues. Trimming stripped 0 bases from V and 6 bases from J, with 10 bases between. Germline V gives CDR1 GTSNPN, CDR2 SVGIG (reference sequence). DNA for the CDR3: TGTGCCTGGAGTGTAGGGGGGGGCGATACGCAGTATTTT. This translates into CAWSVGGGDTQYF.

In this sample, this clonotype turned up many times. The chain combines TRBV6-1 with TRBJ2-7, with 8 bases aligning to TRBD2. With V trimmed by 6 bases and J by 4 bases, 14 bases remained unmatched. The CDR3 is 16 residues long. From germline, CDR1 is MNHNS and CDR2 SASEGT. The CDR3 protein is CASSAGGGRFDYEQYF. In DNA form, the CDR3 reads TGTGCCAGCAGCGCTGGTGGCGGGAGGTTTGATTACGAGCAGTACTTC.

This clonotype was detected many times. This may stem from a read error, because a much larger clone lies one nucleotide away. The rearrangement uses TRBV11-2 and TRBJ2-5, with a possible D match to TRBD2 (6 bases). In germline, CDR1 is SGHAT, CDR2 FQNNGV. The CDR3 covers 14 residues. The CDR3 sequence is CASTEAGGKEAQYF. The CDR3 nucleotides are TGTGCCAGCACCGAAGCGGGCGGGAAAGAGGCCCAGTACTTC. The full variable domain, rest sourced from reference TRBV11-2 and TRBJ2-5, is EAGVAQSPRYKIIEKRQSVAFWCNPISGHATLYWYQQILGQGPKLLIQFQNNGVVDDSQLPKDRFSAERLKGVDSTLKIQPAKLEDSAVYLCASTEAGGKEAQYFGPGTRLLVL.

This clonotype was seen just once. At one end, the junction sequence differs from germline, possibly due to a read error. The J gene is TRBJ1-4, the V gene TRBV20-1, with D unclear. This CDR3 has 13 amino acids. Germline-derived CDR1 and CDR2 are DFQATT and SNEGSKA (reference sequence). CDR3 loop: CSAREQSTETLVF. The CDR3 DNA reads as TGCAGTGCTAGAGAGCAGTCCACTGAAACACTGGTTTTT.

Many counts were recorded for this clonotype. The V call is TRBV27, the J call TRBJ2-7; 8 bases are shared with TRBD2. The CDR3 loop spans 15 amino acids. Per the germline V gene, CDR1 is MNHEY and CDR2 is SMNVEV (reference sequence). Trimming removed 4 bases from V and 0 bases from J; junction bases left unmatched: 5. DNA for the CDR3: TGTGCCAGCAGTTACTCAGCGGGAGCCTCCTACGAGCAGTACTTC. Protein product: CASSYSAGASYEQYF.

This clonotype was counted ten times or more. The genes are TRBV13 and TRBJ2-7, with no clear D. V was trimmed by 5 bases and J by 5 bases, leaving 16 bases between them. This CDR3 has 14 amino acids. Per germline, CDR1 PRHDT and CDR2 FYEKMQ (reference sequence). The CDR3: CASSTRTTSHEQYF. DNA of the CDR3: TGTGCCAGCAGCACCCGAACGACATCCCACGAGCAGTACTTC.

In its sample, this clonotype was seen many times. The CDR3 DNA is TGTGCCAGCAGTGAATCCGGGGATGAGCAGTTCTTC. Its translation is CASSESGDEQFF. The chain couples TRBV2 to TRBJ2-1; D might be TRBD2 (5 bases). CDR1 is SNHLY and CDR2 is FYNNEI in the germline V gene. This CDR3 contains 12 residues. V was trimmed by 2 bases and J by 8 bases, leaving 7 bases between them.

Details on this clonotype: This may stem from a read error, because a much larger clone lies one nucleotide away. The chain couples TRBV9 to TRBJ1-1; 8 positions agree with TRBD1. V dropped 7 bases and J dropped 6; count of bases not matched to a gene: 8. This CDR3 contains 13 residues. CDR1 is SGDLS and CDR2 is YYNGEE in the germline V gene. CDR3 coding DNA: TGTGCCAGCGGACAGGGCGGAGGCTCTGAAGCTTTCTTT. As protein: CASGQGGGSEAFF.

V is TRBV7-2 and J is TRBJ1-4; a possible D gene is TRBD1 (5 bases). Germline V gives CDR1 SGHTA, CDR2 FQGNSA. The CDR3 is 14 amino acids. V was pared by 1 base and J by 7 bases, with 10 bases between. The CDR3 DNA sequence: TGTGCCAGCAGCTTAGATCAGGGCGCTGAAAAACTGTTTTTT. Encoded protein: CASSLDQGAEKLFF. The whole variable domain, filled in from reference TRBV7-2 and TRBJ1-4, reads GAGVSQSPSNKVTEKGKDVELRCDPISGHTALYWYRQSLGQGLEFLIYFQGNSAPDKSGLPSDRFSAERTGGSVSTLTIQRTQQEDSAVYLCASSLDQGAEKLFFGSGTQLSVL.

Note on this clonotype: It may be a read error: a sequence one base away is much more abundant. Lacking the conserved final phenylalanine or tryptophan, this CDR3 likely reflects a read error. It is unclear where the CDR3 begins or ends on the DNA, so no DNA is shown, and the CDR3 is as TCRdb lists it. This rearrangement joins TRBV12-3 or TRBV12-4 to TRBJ1-2; TRBD1 is the table's D call and was not checked against the DNA. The CDR3 sequence runs 13 residues, both termini included. This chain's CDR3 is CASSQDRGYGHTS.

Of note for this clonotype: Since a much larger clone is just one base distant, this may be a read error. The V call is TRBV20-1, the J call TRBJ2-2, with D possibly matching TRBD2 (6 bases). There are 16 residues in the CDR3. The V gene lost 2 bases and the J gene lost 6 bases, with 19 bases spanning the gap. Looked up from germline, CDR1 is DFQATT and CDR2 is SNEGSKA (reference sequence). CDR3 nucleotides: TGCAGTGCTAGAATCCGGGACTCATCGGGTCCCGGGGAGCTGTTTTTT. This translates into CSARIRDSSGPGELFF.

This clonotype occurred many times. The J gene is TRBJ2-1, the V gene TRBV19, with 9 bases lining up with TRBD1. This CDR3 spans 13 amino acids. The germline CDR1 and CDR2 sequences are LNHDA and SQIVND (reference sequence). J gave up 5 bases and V 11 bases, and 7 bases lay outside the gene matches. The CDR3 coding sequence is TGTGCCGTGTTTAACAGGGGGCACAATGAGCAGTTCTTC. This sequence encodes CAVFNRGHNEQFF.

This clonotype was counted many times. The chain combines TRBV7-2 with TRBJ2-3; no firm D call. The V gene's germline CDR1 is SGHTA and CDR2 FQGNSA. Trimming shortened V by 2 bases and J by 2 bases, and 8 bases separated the two germline ends. This CDR3 spans 14 amino acids. The CDR3 is CASSLTRDTDTQYF. DNA for the CDR3: TGTGCCAGCAGCTTAACCCGAGACACAGATACGCAGTATTTT.

This clonotype has ten or more counts. The rearrangement links TRBV11-3 to TRBJ2-3; 8 bases align to TRBD2. V dropped 3 bases and J dropped 1; count of bases not matched to a gene: 0. Germline V gives CDR1 SGHNT, CDR2 YENEEA. The CDR3 extends over 14 amino acids. DNA for the CDR3: TGTGCCAGCAGCTTTAGCGGGGGCACAGATACGCAGTATTTT. It yields the protein CASSFSGGTDTQYF.